Sequencing of this TCR beta chain was carried out in a study of blood T cell repertoires in COVID-19. The data were produced by immunoSEQ multiplex PCR, yet TCRdb's version contains in-frame clones alone and is incomplete. This table holds over 200,000 clones, around 88% found once. V was pared by 5 bases and J by 4 bases, with 5 bases of the junction left unmatched. The CDR3 extends over 14 amino acids. Germline V gene lookup returns CDR1 LGHDT and CDR2 YNNKEL (reference sequence). Input material: peripheral blood. The TCR sequence derives from a woman younger than 45 who had recovered from COVID-19. The chain combines TRBV3-1 (or the pseudogene TRBV3-2) with TRBJ1-2; 9 positions agree with TRBD1. CDR3 loop: CASSFMDRGYGYTF. The DNA for the CDR3 is TGTGCCAGCAGCTTTATGGACAGGGGCTATGGCTACACCTTC.